The rows below give T cell receptor beta chains drawn from one sample of a study of shared clonotypes between healthy human individuals. TCRdb's table, derived via immunoSEQ multiplex PCR, lists solely in-frame clones and lacks some. The repertoire includes some 360,000 clones, around 79% of them detected once, and more than 9% sits in the top ten. The sample taken for sequencing was memory CD4+ T cells sorted from blood. The origin of the receptors is a man aged 25 to 40 in good health. Each CDR3 is given with its conserved first and last residue. The D gene is left open where the match is weak. Only part of the rows carry a size: once, few, many, or a class if the clone is expanded.

>few|TRBJ2-3|TRBD1|TRBV29-1
TGCAGCGTTGAAGTTTCCCCGGGACAGGGGACGCAGTATTTT
CSVEVSPGQGTQYF
>few|TRBJ2-7|NA|TRBV27
TGTGCCAGCAGTCCATTTGGGTACGAGCAGTACTTC
CASSPFGYEQYF
>NA|TRBJ2-7|NA|TRBV7-9
TGTGCCAGCAGCACCGGACAGATGTACTACGAGCAGTACTTC
CASSTGQMYYEQYF
>NA|TRBJ2-7|NA|TRBV5-1
TGCGCCAGCAGCTTAGGTCCCGACCAATACGAGCAGTACTTC
CASSLGPDQYEQYF
>once|TRBJ2-3|NA|TRBV18
TGTGCCAGCTCAGATGCTGGAGCTAGCACAGATACGCAGTATTTT
CASSDAGASTDTQYF
>NA|TRBJ2-7|TRBD1|TRBV28
TGTGCCAGCAGCGGGACAGGGCACAACGAGCAGTACTTC
CASSGTGHNEQYF
>NA|TRBJ1-1|NA|TRBV7-8
TGTGCCAGCAGCTTAGTGGGAAACACTGAAGCTTTCTTT
CASSLVGNTEAFF
>NA|TRBJ2-1|TRBD1|TRBV28
TGTGCCAGCAGTTTCGGGACAGGGGGCGTCGTCAGGCGACACAATGAGCAGTTCTTC
CASSFGTGGVVRRHNEQFF
>NA|TRBJ2-7|NA|TRBV28
TGTGCCAGCAGTTTATGGCAGGGGCCATCCTACGAGCAGTACTTC
CASSLWQGPSYEQYF
>NA|TRBJ2-7|NA|TRBV5-1
TGCGCCAGCAGCGGGGGGCGAAACTACGAGCAGTACTTC
CASSGGRNYEQYF
>NA|TRBJ2-6|NA|TRBV11-2
TGTGCCAGCAGCAGACACAGGGTCCCGAGCTCTGGGGCCAACGTCCTGACTTTC
CASSRHRVPSSGANVLTF
>NA|TRBJ2-7|NA|TRBV4-3
TGCGCCAGCAGCCAAGGCGGGGTCACAACCTACGAGCAGTACTTC
CASSQGGVTTYEQYF
>NA|TRBJ2-5|NA|TRBV6-1
TGTGCCAGCTATTTAGGTCGGGCGGGATTGGAGACCCAGTACTTC
CASYLGRAGLETQYF
>NA|TRBJ2-7|NA|TRBV25-1
TGTGCCAGCAGTGAGGACTACTACGAGCAGTACTTC
CASSEDYYEQYF
>NA|TRBJ2-4|NA|TRBV18
TGTGCCAGCTCACTGCACAGGGACACCATTCAGTACTTC
CASSLHRDTIQYF
>NA|TRBJ1-1|NA|TRBV6-1
TGTGCCAGCAGTACCGGCACTGAAGCTTTCTTT
CASSTGTEAFF
>NA|TRBJ2-7|NA|TRBV25-1
TGTGCCAGCAGTGAATACGGTGGCAGGACCTACGAGCAGTACTTC
CASSEYGGRTYEQYF
>NA|TRBJ2-3|NA|TRBV10-1
TGCGCCAGCAGTGAGTCGCGAGATACGCAGTATTTT
CASSESRDTQYF
>NA|TRBJ2-3|TRBD2|TRBV10-2
TGCGCCAGCGCGACTAGCGGGAGGGAAGATACGCAGTATTTT
CASATSGREDTQYF
>NA|TRBJ2-3|TRBD2|TRBV5-6
TGTGCCAGCAGCTTGTTTAGCGGGAGTGGCACAGATACGCAGTATTTT
CASSLFSGSGTDTQYF
>NA|TRBJ2-2|NA|TRBV28
TGTGCCAGCAGGGAGATCGGGGAGCTGTTTTTT
CASREIGELFF
>NA|TRBJ2-1|NA|TRBV14
TGTGCCAGCAGGCGGAGCGGCTCCTACAATGAGCAGTTCTTC
CASRRSGSYNEQFF
>NA|TRBJ2-3|NA|TRBV18
TGTGCCAGCTCACCAGACGCCGGGACACCTGGCACAGATACGCAGTATTTT
CASSPDAGTPGTDTQYF
>NA|TRBJ2-1|TRBD1|TRBV28
TGTGCCAGCCTAAGTCCGGACAGGAAAGTGTACAATGAGCAGTTCTTC
CASLSPDRKVYNEQFF
>few|TRBJ2-7|NA|TRBV5-4
TGTGCCAGCAGCTTTGGGACCATGGCCTCCTACGAGCAGTACTTC
CASSFGTMASYEQYF